The 14 T cell receptor beta chains in this list originate from one sample, sequenced in a study of cytomegalovirus exposure and HLA in healthy donors. PCR amplification relied on 60 Vbeta primers (plus 13 Jbeta primers). The assay was immunoSEQ multiplex PCR, and TCRdb's table has in-frame clones only and misses some. The sample includes about 80,000 clones, roughly 80% of them seen just once. The sequencing sample was made of PBMCs. The receptor source for this set is a human donor in good health.

The rearrangement links TRBV4-3 to TRBJ1-2, with 8 bases matching TRBD1. In germline, CDR1 is LGHNA, CDR2 YSLEER. Germline trimming cut 3 bases from V and 7 bases from J; bases unmatched to any gene: 7. This CDR3 has 14 amino acids. CDR3 sequence reads: CASSHLTGVGGYTF. The DNA of the CDR3 is TGCGCCAGCAGCCACCTGACAGGGGTTGGTGGCTACACCTTC.

V gene TRBV14 combines with J gene TRBJ2-7; TRBD2 might be the D (5 bases). Per germline, CDR1 SGHDN and CDR2 FVKESK. V dropped 8 bases and J dropped 1 base, with 12 bases sitting between them. There are 13 residues in the CDR3. CDR3 nucleotides: TGTGCCAGCGAACGGACTGGATCCTACGAGCAGTACTTC. Its protein is CASERTGSYEQYF.

This chain joins TRBV6-5 and TRBJ1-2; tentatively, D is TRBD1 (5 bases). V lost 6 bases and J lost 7, with 9 bases in between. The CDR3 length is 11 residues. Looked up from germline, CDR1 is MNHEY and CDR2 is SVGAGI. The CDR3 region has the DNA TGTGCCAGCAGGCAGGGTAGTGGCTACACCTTC. This translates into CASRQGSGYTF.

This clone has more than one count but fewer than ten. The DNA for the CDR3 is TGTGCCAGTAGTATTGGGGGGGCCACCGGGGAGCTGTTTTTT. This gives the protein CASSIGGATGELFF. The V call is TRBV19, the J call TRBJ2-2, with a possible D match to TRBD2 (7 bases). Trimming removed 3 bases at V and 4 bases at J, with 9 bases between. CDR3 size: 14 residues. Germline V gene lookup returns CDR1 LNHDA and CDR2 SQIVND (reference sequence).

V gene TRBV6-5 combines with J gene TRBJ1-6; 9 nucleotides align to TRBD1. The germline V gene encodes CDR1 MNHEY and CDR2 SVGAGI. The length of the CDR3 is 16 residues. V lost 5 bases to trimming and J lost 9 bases; unmatched junction nucleotides: 11. The DNA for the CDR3 is TGTGCCAGCAGTAACTTGGGGGGACAGGGCGGTTCACCCCTCCACTTT. It specifies CASSNLGGQGGSPLHF.

This CDR3 reads CASSLDSSNSPLHF. CDR3 DNA: TGCGCCAGCAGCCTGGACAGCTCAAATTCACCCCTCCACTTT. The chain has TRBV5-1 and TRBJ1-6; tentative D call: TRBD1 (6 bases). Germline assignment: CDR1 SGHRS and CDR2 YFSETQ. The CDR3 runs to 14 residues. Trimming took off 4 bases at V and 7 bases at J, with 12 bases between the two ends.

The chain carries TRBV25-1 and TRBJ1-2; possible D gene TRBD1, 5 bases. Trimming left V 2 bases short and J 5 bases short, with 15 bases between. This CDR3 comprises 15 residues. The germline CDR1 and CDR2 sequences are MGHDK and SYGVNS. The CDR3: CASSERGRGRYGYTF. The CDR3 DNA follows: TGTGCCAGCAGTGAAAGGGGCAGAGGGAGGTATGGCTACACCTTC.

The V gene is TRBV30, the J gene TRBJ2-5, with TRBD2 as a possible D gene (5 bases). There are 11 residues in the CDR3. Germline loops: CDR1 GTSNPN, CDR2 SVGIG (reference sequence). V was cut by 5 bases and J by 4 bases, with 8 bases left in between. CDR3 residues: CAWEGGETQYF. CDR3 DNA: TGTGCCTGGGAGGGTGGAGAGACCCAGTACTTC.

The genes are TRBV19 and TRBJ2-7; 8 nucleotides line up with TRBD1. CDR1 LNHDA and CDR2 SQIVND come from the germline V gene (reference sequence). The CDR3 has 15 residues. V trimming: 4 bases; J trimming: 5 bases; junction bases outside the gene matches: 10. The CDR3 DNA reads TGTGCCAGTAGTAAAACGGACAGGGTATGGGACGAGCAGTACTTC. Encoded protein: CASSKTDRVWDEQYF.

The CDR3 bases are TGTGCCAGCAGTTCCGACAGACAGGGAAGGGGCTATGGCTACACCTTC. It is translated as CASSSDRQGRGYGYTF. V and J are TRBV6-5 and TRBJ1-2; 7 bases fit TRBD1. The CDR3 loop spans 16 amino acids. CDR1 and CDR2 from the germline V gene are MNHEY and SVGAGI. Trimming at V came to 4 bases and at J to 4 bases, leaving 12 bases not matched to a gene.

DNA for the CDR3: TGTGCCACCAGGCCAGCGGGGGGTAAAGACAATGAGCAGTTCTTC. Its protein product is CATRPAGGKDNEQFF. The chain uses TRBV15 and TRBJ2-1, with 9 bases lining up with TRBD2. Germline loops: CDR1 LNHNV, CDR2 YYDKDF (reference sequence). This CDR3 spans 15 amino acids. The J segment lost 5 bases and the V segment lost 6 bases, leaving 8 bases of the junction unmatched.

This rearrangement joins TRBV5-4 to TRBJ2-7; 7 positions match TRBD2. CDR3 length: 11 residues. The V segment lost 3 bases and the J segment 9 bases; nucleotides outside the gene matches: 3. Germline loops: CDR1 SGHNT, CDR2 YYREEE (reference sequence). The CDR3 spells CASSSTSVQYF. CDR3 sequence (DNA): TGTGCCAGCAGCTCCACTAGCGTGCAGTACTTC.

This chain connects TRBV4-3 to TRBJ1-2; 7 nucleotides match TRBD1. The CDR3 covers 15 residues. Germline V gene sequence: CDR1 LGHNA, CDR2 YSLEER. V gave up 1 base and J gave up 7 bases; unmatched junction bases: 9. CDR3 amino acids: CASSQVEGAPGGYTF. The CDR3 DNA reads as TGCGCCAGCAGCCAAGTGGAGGGGGCGCCGGGTGGCTACACCTTC.

This chain joins TRBV11-2 and TRBJ2-3; D is perhaps TRBD2 (7 bases). CDR1 and CDR2 (germline): SGHAT, FQNNGV. The CDR3 runs to 15 residues. V gave up 4 bases and J gave up 3 bases, with 14 bases separating them. The chain's CDR3 is CASSSRGGGTDTQYF. The CDR3 bases are TGTGCCAGCAGCTCCAGAGGGGGGGGGACAGATACGCAGTATTTT. The whole variable domain, remainder taken from reference TRBV11-2 and TRBJ2-3, is EAGVAQSPRYKIIEKRQSVAFWCNPISGHATLYWYQQILGQGPKLLIQFQNNGVVDDSQLPKDRFSAERLKGVDSTLKIQPAKLEDSAVYLCASSSRGGGTDTQYFGPGTRLTVL.